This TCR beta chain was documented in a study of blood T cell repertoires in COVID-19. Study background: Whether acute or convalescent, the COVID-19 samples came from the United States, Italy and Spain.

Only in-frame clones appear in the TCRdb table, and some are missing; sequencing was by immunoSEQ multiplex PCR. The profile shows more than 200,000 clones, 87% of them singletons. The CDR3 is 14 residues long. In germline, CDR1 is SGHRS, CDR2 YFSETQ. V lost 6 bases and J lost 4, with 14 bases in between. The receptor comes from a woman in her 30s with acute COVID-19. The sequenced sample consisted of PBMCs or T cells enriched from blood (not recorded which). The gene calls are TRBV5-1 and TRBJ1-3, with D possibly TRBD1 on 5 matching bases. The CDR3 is CASTLGPAGNTIYF. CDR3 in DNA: TGCGCCAGCACCCTGGGGCCGGCCGGAAACACCATATATTTT.